The text below deals with one TCR beta chain. It has no known antigen specificity. An end of the junction differs from the germline gene, which may be a read error. This sample was included in a study of OX40 agonist ivuxolimab in advanced cancers. In the study overall: Ivuxolimab, which targeted the costimulatory receptor OX40 (CD134), was an agonistic, fully human IgG2 monoclonal antibody. Intravenous ivuxolimab was administered to patients every 2 weeks at six dose levels: 0.01, 0.1, 0.3, 1.5, 3 and 10 mg/kg. Three dose-escalation patients achieved partial responses, one with hepatocellular carcinoma and two with cutaneous melanoma. In the dose-escalation cohort, approximately 80% of patients were male, and the mean age was 60 years with a range of about 20 to 79. The monotherapy dose-escalation portion (N ≈ 57 patients) of the phase I ivuxolimab trial is reported in the paper. Among the approximately 54 dose-escalation patients, some 20 had hepatocellular carcinoma, 15 or so melanoma, 9 renal cell carcinoma and 9 head and neck cancer. Patients were allowed to have had prior anti-PD-1, anti-PD-L1 or anti-CTLA-4 therapy, and 40% of the dose-escalation patients had been treated with checkpoint inhibitors. The point of sequencing TCRbeta in the periphery was to test whether ivuxolimab changed TCR sequence diversity and drove clonal T-cell expansion. Study-wide findings and limitations: Low levels of normalized T-cell clonal expansion were also seen in some patients who did not respond. Which antigens the clonally expanded peripheral T cells were specific for was not determined. In the 0.1-3.0 mg/kg groups, partial responders had among the lowest normalized peripheral clonal expansion, particularly in CD8+ T cells. At doses of 0.1 to 3.0 mg/kg, clonal expansion of both CD4+ and CD8+ blood T cells was observed from baseline to week 6. After ivuxolimab, CD8+ T cells had more expanded clones than CD4+ T cells on average.

The trial excluded patients who had a history of autoimmune disease or were on systemic immunosuppression. Peripheral blood for TCR sequencing was collected from all dose cohorts at baseline, on cycle 4 day 1, and on cycle 7 day 1. The samples were taken from a phase I, first-in-human, multicenter, open-label dose-escalation trial of ivuxolimab. The trial enrolled adults with locally advanced or metastatic head and neck squamous cell, hepatocellular, melanoma or renal cell carcinoma. Before TCR sequencing, CD4+ T cells and CD8+ T cells were sorted from peripheral blood as separate populations. The CDR3 sequence holds 12 residues, the cysteine and phenylalanine included. Only CDR3 DNA is held: 36 bases, read in frame from base 1. From a lookup of the germline V gene (reference sequence), CDR1 and CDR2 are SEHNR and FQNEAQ. Genomic DNA was isolated from the sorted cells so that the TCRbeta CDR3 region could be sequenced. The immunoSEQ Assay was used to sequence the TCRbeta CDR3 regions. TCRdb carries this immuneACCESS record with in-frame sequences only. Its versions omit some clonotypes, under half of them owing to an unresolved V gene in the studies checked, with the rest unexplained. The sample table lists roughly 73,000 clones, around 88% of them with a count of one. The ten largest clones add up to 2.5% to 3% of the sample.

The source is an adult with an advanced solid tumor such as melanoma, head and neck, liver or kidney cancer. The material sequenced was CD4+ or CD8+ T cells sorted from blood, taken in a trial of the OX40 agonist ivuxolimab. This chain joins TRBV7-9 to TRBJ2-7, with TRBD1 identical over 7 junction bases. Here the CDR3 is given as CASSLRTGPGEF. The nucleotide sequence reads as follows: TGTGCCAGCAGCCTCCGGACAGGCCCCGGAGAGTTC.